This record concerns one T cell receptor (beta chain) sequence. Its antigen remains undetermined. No base qualities exist here, and no much larger clone lies one base off it. V lost 4 bases and J lost 0 bases, and the count of bases not matched to a germline gene is 9. The CDR3 sequence holds 17 residues, the cysteine and phenylalanine included. Only CDR3 DNA is held: 51 bases, read in frame from base 1. CDR1 LNHDA and CDR2 SQIVND were looked up in the germline V gene (reference sequence). The sample is drawn from a study of OX40 agonist ivuxolimab in advanced cancers. About the investigation overall: Ivuxolimab was a fully human IgG2 agonistic monoclonal antibody targeting the costimulatory receptor OX40 (CD134). The paper covers the monotherapy dose-escalation part of the phase I ivuxolimab trial, which included N of about 50 patients. Patients were allowed to have had prior anti-PD-1, anti-PD-L1 or anti-CTLA-4 therapy, and approximately 40% of the dose-escalation patients had previously received checkpoint inhibitors. Intravenous ivuxolimab was administered to patients every 2 weeks at six dose levels: 0.01, 0.1, 0.3, 1.5, 3 and 10 mg/kg. A male proportion of around 80% and a mean age of about 60 years, ranging from about 20 to 85, were recorded for the dose-escalation cohort. The purpose of peripheral TCRbeta sequencing was to test whether ivuxolimab changed TCR sequence diversity and led to clonal T-cell expansion. Partial responses occurred in three dose-escalation patients, of whom one had hepatocellular carcinoma and two had cutaneous melanoma. Of the approximately 53 patients in dose escalation, 19 had hepatocellular carcinoma, about 15 had melanoma, 9 had renal cell carcinoma and 9 had head and neck cancer. The paper as a whole reports these results and caveats: The antigen specificity of the peripheral T cells that underwent clonal expansion was not determined. Low levels of normalized T-cell clonal expansion were also seen in some patients who did not respond. Clonal expansion of both CD4+ and CD8+ blood T cells was observed from baseline to week 6 at doses 0.1 to 3.0 mg/kg. After ivuxolimab, expanded clones were on average more numerous among CD8+ T cells than among CD4+ T cells. Partial responders in the 0.1-3.0 mg/kg groups had among the lowest normalized peripheral clonal expansion, especially among CD8+ T cells.

Genomic DNA was isolated from the sorted cells so that the TCRbeta CDR3 region could be sequenced. The immunoSEQ Assay was used for sequencing of TCRbeta CDR3 regions. Not all clones reach the TCRdb copy of this immuneACCESS table, which keeps in-frame sequences only. Checked studies attribute under half of the gap to unresolved V genes and leave the rest unexplained. The sample yields about 30,000 clones; 84% were counted once. 20% to 25% of the sample lies in the top ten. Patients with autoimmune disease history or receiving systemic immunosuppression were excluded from the trial. Peripheral blood for TCR sequencing was drawn from every dose cohort at baseline, at cycle 4 day 1 and at cycle 7 day 1. Samples were obtained from an open-label, multicenter, first-in-human phase I dose-escalation trial of ivuxolimab. Adults with locally advanced or metastatic melanoma, renal cell carcinoma, hepatocellular carcinoma or head and neck squamous cell carcinoma were enrolled in the trial. Before TCR sequencing, CD4+ T cells and CD8+ T cells were sorted from peripheral blood as separate populations.

Sequenced material: CD4+ or CD8+ T cells sorted from blood, taken in a trial of the OX40 agonist ivuxolimab. The TCR comes from an adult with an advanced solid tumor such as melanoma, head and neck, liver or kidney cancer. The rearranged chain carries TRBV19 and TRBJ2-5, with 9 bases aligning to TRBD1. The CDR3 region reads CASSTRGDRGYQETQYF. The sequenced DNA is TGTGCCAGTAGTACCCGAGGTGACAGGGGGTACCAAGAGACCCAGTACTTC.